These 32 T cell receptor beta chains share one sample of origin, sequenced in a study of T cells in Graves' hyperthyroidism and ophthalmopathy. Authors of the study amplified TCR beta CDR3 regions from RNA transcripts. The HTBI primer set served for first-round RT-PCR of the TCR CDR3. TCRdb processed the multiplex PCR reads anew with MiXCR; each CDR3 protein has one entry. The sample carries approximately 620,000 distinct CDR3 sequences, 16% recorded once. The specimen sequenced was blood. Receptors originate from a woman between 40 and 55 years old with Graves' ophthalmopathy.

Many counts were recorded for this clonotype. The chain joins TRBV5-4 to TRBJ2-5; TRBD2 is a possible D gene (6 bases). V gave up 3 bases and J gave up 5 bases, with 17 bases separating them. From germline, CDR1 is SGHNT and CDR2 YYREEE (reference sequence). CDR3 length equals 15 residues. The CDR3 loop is CASSSGVAVQETQYF. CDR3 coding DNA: TGTGCCAGCAGCTCGGGAGTAGCGGTGCAGGAGACCCAGTACTTC.

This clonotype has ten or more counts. The DNA for the CDR3 is TGTGCCAGCAGACCCTTTTCGGGAGTCGTAGATACGCAGTATTTT. It yields the protein CASRPFSGVVDTQYF. This sequence joins TRBV27 and TRBJ2-3; the D gene is possibly TRBD2 (6 bases). The CDR3 length is 15 residues. The V gene lost 6 bases and the J gene lost 5 bases, with 18 bases spanning the gap. Germline V gene lookup returns CDR1 MNHEY and CDR2 SMNVEV (reference sequence).

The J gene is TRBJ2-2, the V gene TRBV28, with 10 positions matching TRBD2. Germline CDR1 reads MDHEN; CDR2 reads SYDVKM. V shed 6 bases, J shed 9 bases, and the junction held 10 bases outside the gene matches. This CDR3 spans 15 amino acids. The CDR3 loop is CASRRAGGPPWELFF. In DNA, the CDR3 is TGTGCCAGCAGAAGAGCGGGGGGGCCACCCTGGGAGCTGTTTTTT.

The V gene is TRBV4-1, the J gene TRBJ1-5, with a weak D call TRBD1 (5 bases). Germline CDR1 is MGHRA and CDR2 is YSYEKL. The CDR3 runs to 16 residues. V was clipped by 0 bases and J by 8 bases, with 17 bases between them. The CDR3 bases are TGCGCCAGCAGCCAAGAAAATTACAGCGGGACGGAGCCCCAGCATTTT. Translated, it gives CASSQENYSGTEPQHF.

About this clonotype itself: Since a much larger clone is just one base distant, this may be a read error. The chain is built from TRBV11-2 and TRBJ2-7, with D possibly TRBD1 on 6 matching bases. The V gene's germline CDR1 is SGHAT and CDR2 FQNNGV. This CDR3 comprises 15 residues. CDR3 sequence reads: CAGSPNQGLTYEQYF. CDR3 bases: TGTGCCGGCAGCCCAAACCAGGGGTTGACCTACGAGCAGTACTTC. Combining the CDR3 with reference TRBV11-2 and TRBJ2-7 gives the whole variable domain EAGVAQSPRYKIIEKRQSVAFWCNPISGHATLYWYQQILGQGPKLLIQFQNNGVVDDSQLPKDRFSAERLKGVDSTLKIQPAKLEDSAVYLCAGSPNQGLTYEQYFGPGTRLTVT.

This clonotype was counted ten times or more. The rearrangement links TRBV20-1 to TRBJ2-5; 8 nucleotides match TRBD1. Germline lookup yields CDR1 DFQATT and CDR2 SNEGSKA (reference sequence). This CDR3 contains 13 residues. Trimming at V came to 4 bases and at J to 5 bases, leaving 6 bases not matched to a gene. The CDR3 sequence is CSATDRGWETQYF. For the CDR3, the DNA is TGCAGTGCTACCGACAGGGGCTGGGAGACCCAGTACTTC.

The CDR3 sequence is CASSPQAGSYGYTF. The CDR3 DNA is TGTGCCAGCTCACCACAGGCAGGGTCCTATGGCTACACCTTC. V usage is TRBV18 and J usage is TRBJ1-2, with D possibly TRBD1 on 5 matching bases. This CDR3 is built from 14 residues. V was pared by 1 base and J by 4 bases, with 10 bases between. Germline CDR1 reads KGHSH; CDR2 reads LQKENI.

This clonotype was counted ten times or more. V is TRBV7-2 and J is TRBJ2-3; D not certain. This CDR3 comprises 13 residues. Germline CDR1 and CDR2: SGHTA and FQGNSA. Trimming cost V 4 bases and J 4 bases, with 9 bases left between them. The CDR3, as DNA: TGTGCCAGCAGCTCCTATCTGGCAGATACGCAGTATTTT. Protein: CASSSYLADTQYF.

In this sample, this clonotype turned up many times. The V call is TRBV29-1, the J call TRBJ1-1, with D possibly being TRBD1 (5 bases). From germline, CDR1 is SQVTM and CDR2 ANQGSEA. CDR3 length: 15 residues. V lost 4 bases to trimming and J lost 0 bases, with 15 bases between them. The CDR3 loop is CSVAGSGGMNTEAFF. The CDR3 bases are TGCAGCGTTGCCGGATCGGGGGGGATGAACACTGAAGCTTTCTTT.

The CDR3 nucleotides read TGTGCCAGCAGAACGGGACAGGGGAGTGAAAAACTGTTTTTT. Amino acid sequence: CASRTGQGSEKLFF. The chain links TRBV2 to TRBJ1-4; the match to TRBD1 covers 10 bases. V shed 6 bases and J 7 bases; nucleotides not matched to a gene: 5. Germline loops: CDR1 SNHLY, CDR2 FYNNEI. This CDR3 is 14 amino acids long. Full variable domain (missing parts from reference TRBV2 and TRBJ1-4): EPEVTQTPSHQVTQMGQEVILRCVPISNHLYFYWYRQILGQKVEFLVSFYNNEISEKSEIFDDQFSVERPDGSNFTLKIRSTKLEDSAMYFCASRTGQGSEKLFFGSGTQLSVL.

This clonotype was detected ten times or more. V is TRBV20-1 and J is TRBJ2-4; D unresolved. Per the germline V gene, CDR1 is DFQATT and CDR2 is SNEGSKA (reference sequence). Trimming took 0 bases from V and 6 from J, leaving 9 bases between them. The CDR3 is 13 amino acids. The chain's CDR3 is CSARDFVGNIQYF. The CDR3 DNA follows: TGCAGTGCTAGAGATTTTGTCGGAAACATTCAGTACTTC.

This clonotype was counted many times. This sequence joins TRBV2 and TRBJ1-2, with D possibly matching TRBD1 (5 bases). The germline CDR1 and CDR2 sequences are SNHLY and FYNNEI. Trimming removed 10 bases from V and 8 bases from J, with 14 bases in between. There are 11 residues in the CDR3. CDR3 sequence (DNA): TGTGCCACCCCAGGGCAACGGGGCTACACCTTC. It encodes CATPGQRGYTF.

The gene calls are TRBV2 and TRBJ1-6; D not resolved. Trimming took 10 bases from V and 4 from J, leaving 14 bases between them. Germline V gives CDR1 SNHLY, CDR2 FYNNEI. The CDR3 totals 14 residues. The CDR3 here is CATRTDPYNSPLHF. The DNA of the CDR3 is TGTGCCACGAGGACGGACCCATATAATTCACCCCTCCACTTT.

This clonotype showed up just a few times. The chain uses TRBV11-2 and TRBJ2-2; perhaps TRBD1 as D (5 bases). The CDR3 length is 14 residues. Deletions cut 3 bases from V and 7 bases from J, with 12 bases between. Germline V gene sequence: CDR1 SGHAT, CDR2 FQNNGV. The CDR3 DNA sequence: TGTGCCAGCAGCTTCCAGGGTCCGAGCGGGGAGCTGTTTTTT. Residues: CASSFQGPSGELFF.

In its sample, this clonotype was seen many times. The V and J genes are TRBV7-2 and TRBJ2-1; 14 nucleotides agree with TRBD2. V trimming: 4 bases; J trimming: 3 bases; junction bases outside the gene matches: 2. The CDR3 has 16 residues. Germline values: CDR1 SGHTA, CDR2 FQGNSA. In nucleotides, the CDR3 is TGTGCCAGCAGCTATGGGACTAGCGGGAGCTACAATGAGCAGTTCTTC. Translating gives CASSYGTSGSYNEQFF. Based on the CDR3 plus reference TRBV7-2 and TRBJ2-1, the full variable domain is GAGVSQSPSNKVTEKGKDVELRCDPISGHTALYWYRQSLGQGLEFLIYFQGNSAPDKSGLPSDRFSAERTGGSVSTLTIQRTQQEDSAVYLCASSYGTSGSYNEQFFGPGTRLTVL.

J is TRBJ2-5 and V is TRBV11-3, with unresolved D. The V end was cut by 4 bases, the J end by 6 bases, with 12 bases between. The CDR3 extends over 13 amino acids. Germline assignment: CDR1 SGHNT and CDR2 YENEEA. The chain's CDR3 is CASSSHNPQTQYF. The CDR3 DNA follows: TGTGCCAGCAGCTCACACAATCCCCAGACCCAGTACTTC.

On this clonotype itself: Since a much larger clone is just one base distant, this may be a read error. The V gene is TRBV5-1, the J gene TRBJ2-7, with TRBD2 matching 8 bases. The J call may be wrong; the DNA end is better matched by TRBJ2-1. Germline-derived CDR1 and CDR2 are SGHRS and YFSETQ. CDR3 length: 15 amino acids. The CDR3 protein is CASSTGLASSYEQFF. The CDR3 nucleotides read TGCGCCAGCAGCACAGGACTAGCTTCCTCCTACGAGCAGTTCTTC.

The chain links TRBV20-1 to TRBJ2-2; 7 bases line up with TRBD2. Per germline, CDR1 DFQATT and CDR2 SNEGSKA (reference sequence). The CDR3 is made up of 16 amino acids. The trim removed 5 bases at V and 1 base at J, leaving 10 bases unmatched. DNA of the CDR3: TGCAGTGCTCCACGGGGGGAATGGGGGAACACCGGGGAGCTGTTTTTT. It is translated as CSAPRGEWGNTGELFF.

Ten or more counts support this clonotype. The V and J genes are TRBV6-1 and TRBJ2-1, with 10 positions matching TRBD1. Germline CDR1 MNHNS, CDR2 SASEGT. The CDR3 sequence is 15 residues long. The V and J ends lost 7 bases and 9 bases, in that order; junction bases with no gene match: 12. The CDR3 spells CASTAPGQGWIEQFF. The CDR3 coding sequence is TGTGCCAGCACCGCCCCGGGACAGGGGTGGATTGAGCAGTTCTTC.

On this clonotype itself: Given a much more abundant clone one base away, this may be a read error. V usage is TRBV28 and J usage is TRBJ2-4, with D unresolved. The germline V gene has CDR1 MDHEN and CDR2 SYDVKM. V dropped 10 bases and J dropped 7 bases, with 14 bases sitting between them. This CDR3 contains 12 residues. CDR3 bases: TGTGCCATCAGCCTCAGGAAGAACATTCAGTACTTC. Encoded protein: CAISLRKNIQYF.

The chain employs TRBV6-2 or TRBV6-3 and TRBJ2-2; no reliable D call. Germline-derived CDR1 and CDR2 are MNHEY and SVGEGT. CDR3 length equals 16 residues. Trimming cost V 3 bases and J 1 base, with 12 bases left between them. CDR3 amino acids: CASSYSSLQNTGELFF. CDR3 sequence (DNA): TGTGCCAGCAGTTATAGCAGTTTACAGAACACCGGGGAGCTGTTTTTT.

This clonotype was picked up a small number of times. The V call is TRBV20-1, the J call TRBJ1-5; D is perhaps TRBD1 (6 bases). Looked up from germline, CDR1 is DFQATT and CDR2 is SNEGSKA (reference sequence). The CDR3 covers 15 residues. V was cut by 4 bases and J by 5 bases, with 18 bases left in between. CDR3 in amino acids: CSANLGGEGYQPQHF. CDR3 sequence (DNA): TGCAGTGCTAATCTTGGGGGCGAGGGATATCAGCCCCAGCATTTT.

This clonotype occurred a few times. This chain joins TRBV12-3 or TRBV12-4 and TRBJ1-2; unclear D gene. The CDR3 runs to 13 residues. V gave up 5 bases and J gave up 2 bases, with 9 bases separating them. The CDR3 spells CASSPARNYGYTF. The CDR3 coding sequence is TGTGCCAGCAGTCCAGCCAGGAACTATGGCTACACCTTC.

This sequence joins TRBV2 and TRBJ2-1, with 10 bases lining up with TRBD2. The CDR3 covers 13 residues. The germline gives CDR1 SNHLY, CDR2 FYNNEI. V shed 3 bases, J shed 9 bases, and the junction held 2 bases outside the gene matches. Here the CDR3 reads CASSELAGVEQFF. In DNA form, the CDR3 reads TGTGCCAGCAGTGAGCTAGCGGGAGTTGAGCAGTTCTTC.

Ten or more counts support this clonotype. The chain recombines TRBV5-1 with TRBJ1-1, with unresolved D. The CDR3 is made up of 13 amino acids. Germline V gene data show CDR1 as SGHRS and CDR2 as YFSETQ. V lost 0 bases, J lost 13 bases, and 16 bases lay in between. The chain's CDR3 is CASSLAASSRSFF. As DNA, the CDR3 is TGCGCCAGCAGCTTGGCAGCGAGTTCCCGGAGTTTCTTT.

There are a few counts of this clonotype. The CDR3 loop is CASSPTGKAYEQYF. CDR3 sequence (DNA): TGTGCCAGCTCACCGACAGGGAAGGCCTACGAGCAGTACTTC. The chain carries TRBV18 and TRBJ2-7, with TRBD1 identical over 7 bases. CDR1 KGHSH and CDR2 LQKENI come from the germline V gene. V was clipped by 3 bases and J by 2 bases; unmatched bases: 4. The CDR3 loop spans 14 amino acids.

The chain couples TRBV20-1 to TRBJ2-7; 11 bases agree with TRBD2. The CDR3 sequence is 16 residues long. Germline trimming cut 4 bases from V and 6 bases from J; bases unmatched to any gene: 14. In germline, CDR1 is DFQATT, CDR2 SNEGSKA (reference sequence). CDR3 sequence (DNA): TGCAGTGCTACAGACATCCTAACCGGGACTAGCGGCGAGCAGTACTTC. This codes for CSATDILTGTSGEQYF.

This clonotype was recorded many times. The CDR3 spells CSARAGGPQETQYF. The CDR3 DNA is TGCAGTGCTAGAGCGGGGGGGCCGCAAGAGACCCAGTACTTC. V and J are TRBV20-1 and TRBJ2-5; TRBD2 matches 8 bases. This CDR3 has 14 residues. Germline CDR1 DFQATT, CDR2 SNEGSKA (reference sequence). Trimming removed 1 base from V and 2 bases from J; junction bases left unmatched: 3.

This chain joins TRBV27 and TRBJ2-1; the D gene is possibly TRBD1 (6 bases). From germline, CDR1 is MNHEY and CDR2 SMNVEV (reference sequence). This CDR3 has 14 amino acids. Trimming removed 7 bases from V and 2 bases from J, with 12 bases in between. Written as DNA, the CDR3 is TGTGCCAGCACCCCCAAGGGGGCCTACAATGAGCAGTTCTTC. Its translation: CASTPKGAYNEQFF.

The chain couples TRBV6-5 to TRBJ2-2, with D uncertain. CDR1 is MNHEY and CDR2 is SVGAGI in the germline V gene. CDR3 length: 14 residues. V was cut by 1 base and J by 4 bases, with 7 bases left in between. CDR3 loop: CASSYFRTTGELFF. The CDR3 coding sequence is TGTGCCAGCAGTTACTTTAGGACCACCGGGGAGCTGTTTTTT.

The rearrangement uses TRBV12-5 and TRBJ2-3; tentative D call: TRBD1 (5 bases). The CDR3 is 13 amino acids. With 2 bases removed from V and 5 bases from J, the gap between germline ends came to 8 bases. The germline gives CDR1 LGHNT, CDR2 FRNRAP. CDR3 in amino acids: CASGLSREDTQYF. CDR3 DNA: TGTGCTAGTGGTTTGTCCAGGGAAGATACGCAGTATTTT.

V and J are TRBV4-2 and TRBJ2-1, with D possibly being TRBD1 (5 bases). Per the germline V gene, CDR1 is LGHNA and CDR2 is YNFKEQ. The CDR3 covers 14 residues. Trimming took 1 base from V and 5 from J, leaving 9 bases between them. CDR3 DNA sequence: TGTGCCAGCAGCCAAGTTTTCAGGGACAATGAGCAGTTCTTC. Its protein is CASSQVFRDNEQFF.